Each of the 5 T cell receptor beta chains below was sequenced from the same sample in a study of T cell responses to AZD1222 COVID-19 vaccine. Using immunoSEQ multiplex PCR, the repertoire was profiled, and TCRdb retains in-frame clones only, with some absent. The sample lists over 85,000 clones, about 87% seen once, with roughly 1.6% in the top ten. This material consisted of peripheral blood, taken on day 0 of AZD1222 vaccination. These receptors originate from an adult in good health.

The rearrangement links TRBV6-5 to TRBJ1-1; tentatively, D is TRBD1 (6 bases). V lost 6 bases, J lost 1 base, and 15 bases lay in between. The CDR3 runs to 15 residues. Germline values: CDR1 MNHEY, CDR2 SVGAGI. CDR3 DNA: TGTGCCAGCAGCTCCTCCGGGACACAGAACACTGAAGCTTTCTTT. Translating it yields CASSSSGTQNTEAFF.

The chain links TRBV5-8 to TRBJ1-2; D is undetermined. V dropped 5 bases and J dropped 0 bases, with 11 bases sitting between them. The CDR3 is made up of 14 amino acids. CDR1 and CDR2 from the germline V gene are SGHTS and YDEGEE. CDR3 region: CASRGLLANYGYTF. CDR3 DNA: TGTGCCAGCAGGGGCCTCTTAGCTAACTATGGCTACACCTTC.

The V call is TRBV5-1, the J call TRBJ2-1; tentative D call: TRBD1 (6 bases). CDR1 is SGHRS and CDR2 is YFSETQ in the germline V gene. The CDR3 length is 13 residues. Trimming left V 4 bases short and J 1 base short, with 6 bases between. The CDR3: CASSQGSYNEQFF. CDR3 DNA: TGCGCCAGCAGCCAGGGGTCCTACAATGAGCAGTTCTTC.

The chain employs TRBV4-1 and TRBJ1-1; 8 nucleotides line up with TRBD1. This CDR3 has 15 residues. With 2 bases clipped from V and 1 base from J, the junction kept 3 bases outside the gene matches. The V gene's germline CDR1 is MGHRA and CDR2 YSYEKL. The CDR3 is CASSQRQGRNTEAFF. CDR3 nucleotide sequence: TGCGCCAGCAGCCAACGACAGGGGCGGAACACTGAAGCTTTCTTT.

V gene TRBV5-1 combines with J gene TRBJ2-3; D unclear. The germline CDR1 and CDR2 sequences are SGHRS and YFSETQ. V was pared by 4 bases and J by 6 bases, with 12 bases between. CDR3 length: 13 residues. CDR3 in DNA: TGCGCCAGCAGCGCCCGTCGGTCTGATACGCAGTATTTT. Amino acid sequence: CASSARRSDTQYF.